These 23 T cell receptor beta chains were sequenced from one sample in a study of T-cell memory formation after mild COVID-19. TCRdb re-analysed the 5' RACE reads in MiXCR, keeping a single row per CDR3 protein. Among fewer than 250,000 distinct CDR3 sequences listed, under 12% were seen once. Sequencing was done on a sample of PBMCs or a T cell subset sorted from them (not recorded which). These receptor sequences come from a man younger than 35 who had mild COVID-19 (a few samples of this study predate the infection). Cell type and time point are not known.

This clonotype was observed a few times. This chain joins TRBV12-3 or TRBV12-4 and TRBJ1-5, with 7 positions matching TRBD1. The CDR3 spans 14 residues. The V and J ends lost 4 bases and 4 bases, in that order; junction bases with no gene match: 4. CDR3 nucleotide sequence: TGTGCCAGCAGTTCTGACAGGGAGAATCAGCCCCAGCATTTT. Its translation is CASSSDRENQPQHF.

This clonotype was detected ten times or more. The V and J genes are TRBV5-1 and TRBJ2-2; TRBD2 might be the D (6 bases). V lost 4 bases and J 4 bases, leaving 11 bases between the germline ends. The CDR3 loop spans 14 amino acids. Looked up from germline, CDR1 is SGHRS and CDR2 is YFSETQ. The CDR3 nucleotides are TGCGCCAGCAGCATGGGGGGAATCACCGGGGAGCTGTTTTTT. As protein: CASSMGGITGELFF.

V usage is TRBV12-5 and J usage is TRBJ2-4; D perhaps matches TRBD1 (6 bases). Germline CDR1 is LGHNT and CDR2 is FRNRAP. V was cut by 8 bases and J by 6 bases, with 20 bases left in between. The CDR3 length is 15 residues. The CDR3 spells CASQTGSDGRNIQYF. The CDR3 DNA reads TGTGCTAGTCAAACAGGGAGCGACGGCCGAAACATTCAGTACTTC.

This clonotype came up a few times. V is TRBV7-2 and J is TRBJ1-2; possibly TRBD1 for D (5 bases). There are 12 residues in the CDR3. Looked up from germline, CDR1 is SGHTA and CDR2 is FQGNSA. The V gene lost 5 bases and the J gene lost 7 bases, with 11 bases spanning the gap. This chain's CDR3 is CASSPRGGGYTF. CDR3 DNA sequence: TGTGCCAGCAGCCCTCGGGGGGGTGGCTACACCTTC. Together with reference TRBV7-2 and TRBJ1-2, the CDR3 gives the full variable domain: GAGVSQSPSNKVTEKGKDVELRCDPISGHTALYWYRQSLGQGLEFLIYFQGNSAPDKSGLPSDRFSAERTGGSVSTLTIQRTQQEDSAVYLCASSPRGGGYTFGSGTRLTVV.

This clonotype was seen a handful of times. The CDR3 loop is CASSVRQGSSYNEQFF. The CDR3 DNA reads as TGTGCCAGCAGCGTCCGACAGGGAAGCTCCTACAATGAGCAGTTCTTC. V is TRBV7-3 and J is TRBJ2-1, with TRBD1 matching 7 bases. V was pared by 5 bases and J by 0 bases, with 7 bases of the junction left unmatched. The germline V gene encodes CDR1 SGHTA and CDR2 FQGTGA. The CDR3 has 16 residues.

This clonotype has more than one count but fewer than ten. V usage is TRBV7-2 and J usage is TRBJ2-2, with 7 nucleotides matching TRBD1. The CDR3 is 17 amino acids. Germline V CDR1 and CDR2: SGHTA, FQGNSA. Trimming took 5 bases from V and 3 from J; bases not matched to a gene: 12. The chain's CDR3 is CASSPRQGIVYTGELFF. Written as DNA, the CDR3 is TGTGCCAGCAGCCCGAGACAGGGAATAGTCTACACCGGGGAGCTGTTTTTT.

This clonotype was observed a handful of times. This chain joins TRBV7-2 and TRBJ1-1, with TRBD1 matching over 8 bases. The ends lost 8 bases at V and 4 bases at J; junction bases unmatched: 6. The CDR3 has 13 residues. Germline V lookup: CDR1 SGHTA, CDR2 FQGNSA. CDR3 sequence reads: CASRIQGATEAFF. DNA for the CDR3: TGTGCCAGCCGAATCCAGGGGGCCACTGAAGCTTTCTTT.

This clonotype was counted a few times. The genes are TRBV5-1 and TRBJ2-3; 11 bases are a match to TRBD2. V shed 6 bases and J 6 bases; nucleotides not matched to a gene: 6. Per germline, CDR1 SGHRS and CDR2 YFSETQ. The length of the CDR3 is 14 residues. The CDR3 loop is CASKVAGGLDTQYF. The CDR3 coding sequence is TGCGCCAGCAAGGTAGCGGGGGGGCTGGATACGCAGTATTTT.

The sample holds many counts of this clonotype. The chain recombines TRBV5-1 with TRBJ1-5, with 9 nucleotides matching TRBD1. V lost 3 bases, J lost 6 bases, and 7 bases stayed unmatched. Per the germline V gene, CDR1 is SGHRS and CDR2 is YFSETQ. CDR3 length: 15 amino acids. The CDR3, as DNA: TGCGCCAGCAGCTCGGGACAGGGAGCTTCTCAGCCCCAGCATTTT. Translation gives CASSSGQGASQPQHF.

This chain joins TRBV4-1 and TRBJ1-1; possible D gene TRBD1, 6 bases. This CDR3 comprises 15 residues. V lost 1 base, J lost 6 bases, and 15 bases lay in between. CDR1 MGHRA and CDR2 YSYEKL come from the germline V gene. The CDR3 spells CASSQVRGGKAEAFF. For the CDR3, the DNA is TGCGCCAGCAGCCAAGTCAGGGGTGGAAAGGCTGAAGCTTTCTTT.

The V and J genes are TRBV18 and TRBJ1-5; maybe TRBD1 (5 bases). Germline lookup yields CDR1 KGHSH and CDR2 LQKENI. This CDR3 comprises 14 residues. V gave up 6 bases and J gave up 6 bases, with 15 bases separating them. The CDR3 loop is CASSPATEGQPQHF. CDR3 DNA: TGTGCCAGCTCCCCCGCGACAGAAGGTCAGCCCCAGCATTTT.

The V gene is TRBV5-8, the J gene TRBJ1-1, with 9 bases fitting TRBD1. The V and J ends lost 2 bases and 3 bases, in that order; junction bases with no gene match: 5. Germline-derived CDR1 and CDR2 are SGHTS and YDEGEE. There are 15 residues in the CDR3. The CDR3 DNA follows: TGTGCCAGCAGCTTTGGGACAGGGCAGGACACTGAAGCTTTCTTT. It is translated as CASSFGTGQDTEAFF.

The V gene is TRBV20-1, the J gene TRBJ1-1, with 9 bases identical to TRBD1. The CDR3 extends over 16 amino acids. From germline, CDR1 is DFQATT and CDR2 SNEGSKA (reference sequence). V dropped 4 bases and J dropped 5; count of bases not matched to a gene: 14. The CDR3 DNA is TGCAGTGCTAATAACCCACAGGGGGCACGCGGGACTGAAGCTTTCTTT. It codes for CSANNPQGARGTEAFF.

Only a few counts were recorded for this clonotype. The V and J genes are TRBV7-2 and TRBJ2-1; TRBD2 agrees at 9 bases. The germline CDR1 and CDR2 sequences are SGHTA and FQGNSA. CDR3 length equals 14 residues. V trimming: 6 bases; J trimming: 9 bases; junction bases outside the gene matches: 9. The CDR3 DNA sequence: TGTGCCAGCAGGTTAAAGCGGGGGGCGGGTGAGCAGTTCTTC. Its protein is CASRLKRGAGEQFF.

The V gene is TRBV7-2, the J gene TRBJ1-5; no firm D call. The V end lost 3 bases, the J end lost 3 bases, and 9 bases lay between the germline ends. Germline assignment: CDR1 SGHTA and CDR2 FQGNSA. This CDR3 has 14 amino acids. The CDR3 DNA sequence: TGTGCCAGCAGCTTTCCCTACTCCAATCAGCCCCAGCATTTT. It encodes CASSFPYSNQPQHF.

This clonotype was found a few times. The chain recombines TRBV20-1 with TRBJ2-7, with TRBD2 matching over 8 bases. The V segment lost 6 bases and the J segment 1 base; nucleotides outside the gene matches: 5. This CDR3 has 13 amino acids. Per germline, CDR1 DFQATT and CDR2 SNEGSKA (reference sequence). CDR3 amino acids: CSAKLAASYEQYF. DNA for the CDR3: TGCAGTGCGAAACTAGCGGCGTCCTACGAGCAGTACTTC.

In this sample, this clonotype turned up a few times. The V gene is TRBV7-2, the J gene TRBJ1-3; D is unclear. The CDR3 length is 16 residues. Germline CDR1 reads SGHTA; CDR2 reads FQGNSA. V shed 3 bases and J shed 0 bases, with 12 bases lying between them. DNA of the CDR3: TGTGCCAGCAGCTTGGCCGAGGGAAGCTCTGGAAACACCATATATTTT. Translating it yields CASSLAEGSSGNTIYF. Full variable domain (remainder filled in from reference TRBV7-2 and TRBJ1-3): GAGVSQSPSNKVTEKGKDVELRCDPISGHTALYWYRQSLGQGLEFLIYFQGNSAPDKSGLPSDRFSAERTGGSVSTLTIQRTQQEDSAVYLCASSLAEGSSGNTIYFGEGSWLTVV.

This clonotype was picked up many times. This chain links TRBV6-5 with TRBJ2-1; possibly TRBD2 for D (5 bases). CDR3 size: 15 residues. Trimming cost V 6 bases and J 1 base, with 13 bases left between them. Germline V gene data show CDR1 as MNHEY and CDR2 as SVGAGI. The CDR3, as DNA: TGTGCCAGCAGCCCCGACGGAGGTTCCTACAATGAGCAGTTCTTC. Its translation: CASSPDGGSYNEQFF.

This clonotype appeared a few times. The gene calls are TRBV4-1 and TRBJ2-2; TRBD1 agrees at 8 bases. Germline assignment: CDR1 MGHRA and CDR2 YSYEKL. V lost 4 bases to trimming and J lost 4 bases; unmatched junction nucleotides: 5. The CDR3 spans 15 residues. The CDR3 DNA is TGCGCCAGCAGCCTCAGGACAGGGCCCACCGGGGAGCTGTTTTTT. Its protein is CASSLRTGPTGELFF.

This clonotype has just a few counts. The chain couples TRBV5-1 to TRBJ2-5; 8 bases agree with TRBD2. The CDR3 totals 17 residues. V gave up 4 bases and J gave up 1 base; unmatched junction bases: 12. CDR1 and CDR2 from the germline V gene are SGHRS and YFSETQ. In DNA, the CDR3 is TGCGCCAGCAGCCGAACCGGGGTCGCGGGGGGCCAAGAGACCCAGTACTTC. Encoded protein: CASSRTGVAGGQETQYF.

The rearrangement joins TRBV28 to TRBJ2-4, with D possibly being TRBD2 (6 bases). Trimming took 10 bases from V and 0 from J, leaving 10 bases between them. CDR1 is MDHEN, CDR2 SYDVKM, per germline. The CDR3 sequence is 13 residues long. CDR3 residues: CATEGLAKNIQYF. In DNA form, the CDR3 reads TGTGCCACAGAGGGACTAGCCAAAAACATTCAGTACTTC.

This clonotype was counted only a few times. J is TRBJ2-7 and V is TRBV7-2, with D possibly matching TRBD1 (5 bases). The CDR3 sequence is 12 residues long. The V and J ends lost 2 bases and 9 bases respectively, with 11 bases between them. CDR1 and CDR2 from the germline V gene are SGHTA and FQGNSA. The CDR3 coding sequence is TGTGCCAGCAGCTTATGGCAGGGCGCGCAGTACTTC. As protein: CASSLWQGAQYF.

In this sample, this clonotype turned up a few times. V usage is TRBV6-5 and J usage is TRBJ2-7, with D hard to call. The V and J ends lost 1 base and 4 bases respectively, with 20 bases between them. The germline CDR1 and CDR2 sequences are MNHEY and SVGAGI. CDR3 length equals 17 residues. The CDR3 nucleotides are TGTGCCAGCAGTTACTTGCCCCGCCGGAACCTGATTTACGAGCAGTACTTC. Its protein product is CASSYLPRRNLIYEQYF.